These 32 T cell receptor beta chains were all obtained from the same sample, sequenced in a study of blood T cell repertoires in COVID-19. Here immunoSEQ multiplex PCR was the method, and the copy in TCRdb shows in-frame clones only, minus some. Among more than 85,000 clones, about 85% were seen once, and the ten largest hold about an eighth. The specimen sequenced was peripheral blood. The receptors here all came from a human donor in a cohort sampled during active COVID-19.

The chain links TRBV4-3 to TRBJ1-5; 7 bases agree with TRBD1. CDR3 length equals 16 residues. Looked up from germline, CDR1 is LGHNA and CDR2 is YSLEER. The V gene end was trimmed by 4 bases and the J gene end by 6 bases; junction bases not matched to a gene: 12. CDR3 sequence (DNA): TGCGCCAGCAGCCCCCACTTCGACAGGGATATTCAGCCCCAGCATTTT. This codes for CASSPHFDRDIQPQHF.

CDR3 DNA: TGTGCCAGCAGCTTAGTACCGCGGGGCTCGCCAGGGACCCAGTACTTC. Its protein product is CASSLVPRGSPGTQYF. The chain is built from TRBV7-2 and TRBJ2-5; possible D gene TRBD2, 6 bases. Germline V CDR1 and CDR2: SGHTA, FQGNSA. Trimming stripped 1 base from V and 7 bases from J, with 19 bases between. This CDR3 spans 16 amino acids.

This clone has only one observation. The gene calls are TRBV12-3 or TRBV12-4 and TRBJ1-5, with no clear D. V was clipped by 7 bases and J by 5 bases, with 12 bases between them. This CDR3 has 13 amino acids. The CDR3 loop is CASTPRLDQPQHF. The CDR3 DNA sequence: TGTGCCAGCACTCCCCGCCTAGATCAGCCCCAGCATTTT.

CDR3 residues: CASSQEGQGKPDTQYF. CDR3 coding DNA: TGCGCCAGCAGCCAAGAAGGTCAGGGGAAGCCAGATACGCAGTATTTT. V is TRBV4-3 and J is TRBJ2-3; D might be TRBD1 (6 bases). The CDR3 is 16 amino acids. CDR1 is LGHNA, CDR2 YSLEER, per germline. V dropped 0 bases and J dropped 4 bases, with 14 bases sitting between them.

The rearrangement joins TRBV24-1 to TRBJ2-5; maybe TRBD2 (5 bases). This CDR3 region has 17 residues. Trimming left V 6 bases short and J 5 bases short, with 24 bases between. In germline, CDR1 is KGHDR, CDR2 SFDVKD. CDR3 sequence reads: CATSRRAGGYRGETQYF. The CDR3 DNA reads as TGTGCCACCAGTAGGCGGGCAGGAGGATACAGAGGGGAGACCCAGTACTTC.

J is TRBJ1-5 and V is TRBV15; 7 bases align to TRBD1. The ends lost 0 bases at V and 1 base at J; junction bases unmatched: 9. Germline V gene sequence: CDR1 LNHNV, CDR2 YYDKDF (reference sequence). CDR3 size: 18 residues. DNA of the CDR3: TGTGCCACCAGCAGAGATTTTTTATCAGGGGGGAGCAATCAGCCCCAGCATTTT. Translated, it gives CATSRDFLSGGSNQPQHF.

The rearrangement uses TRBV18 and TRBJ1-1; unclear D gene. The CDR3 runs to 14 residues. CDR1 is KGHSH, CDR2 LQKENI, per germline. V was cut by 2 bases and J by 5 bases, with 12 bases left in between. CDR3 sequence (DNA): TGTGCCAGCTCACCAGATTTGGCGAGGACTGAAGCTTTCTTT. This encodes CASSPDLARTEAFF.

The rearrangement joins TRBV28 to TRBJ1-2, with D tentatively TRBD1 (6 bases). CDR3 size: 16 residues. Germline CDR1 reads MDHEN; CDR2 reads SYDVKM. The V and J ends lost 5 bases and 4 bases respectively, with 20 bases between them. The DNA of the CDR3 is TGTGCCAGCAGTAGCAGGACAGACCTCGCTTTCTATGGCTACACCTTC. As protein: CASSSRTDLAFYGYTF.

The count of this clone is one. The chain joins TRBV6-5 to TRBJ1-6; 7 positions match TRBD1. Germline-derived CDR1 and CDR2 are MNHEY and SVGAGI. The CDR3 is made up of 11 amino acids. After removal of 10 bases from V and 9 bases from J, the junction contained 3 bases not matched to a gene. The CDR3 DNA reads as TGTGCCACCCAGGGGGGTTCACCCCTCCACTTT. Translating gives CATQGGSPLHF.

The chain joins TRBV3-1 (or the pseudogene TRBV3-2) to TRBJ1-2; D may be TRBD1 (5 bases). The V end was cut by 4 bases, the J end by 9 bases, with 21 bases between. Germline values: CDR1 LGHDT, CDR2 YNNKEL (reference sequence). The CDR3 sequence is 15 residues long. The CDR3: CASSPDWGAGWSYTF. CDR3 DNA: TGTGCCAGCAGCCCCGATTGGGGCGCGGGATGGAGCTACACCTTC.

V gene TRBV2 combines with J gene TRBJ2-3, with 7 bases fitting TRBD2. Trimming cost V 7 bases and J 2 bases; bases outside gene matches: 3. The CDR3 runs to 13 residues. The germline V gene has CDR1 SNHLY and CDR2 FYNNEI. This CDR3 reads CASMRGFTDTQYF. The CDR3 DNA sequence: TGTGCCAGCATGCGGGGGTTCACAGATACGCAGTATTTT. Filled out from reference TRBV2 and TRBJ2-3, the complete variable domain reads EPEVTQTPSHQVTQMGQEVILRCVPISNHLYFYWYRQILGQKVEFLVSFYNNEISEKSEIFDDQFSVERPDGSNFTLKIRSTKLEDSAMYFCASMRGFTDTQYFGPGTRLTVL.

The rearrangement links TRBV3-1 (or the pseudogene TRBV3-2) to TRBJ2-1; D possibly corresponds to TRBD2 (5 bases). CDR1 is LGHDT, CDR2 YNNKEL, per germline (reference sequence). The CDR3 covers 14 residues. V lost 1 base and J 5 bases, leaving 9 bases between the germline ends. Here the CDR3 DNA reads TGTGCCAGCAGCCAAGTCGAGGGTAACAATGAGCAGTTCTTC. It is translated as CASSQVEGNNEQFF.

The chain links TRBV6-6 to TRBJ2-3; 7 positions agree with TRBD2. Germline loops: CDR1 MNHNY, CDR2 SVGAGI (reference sequence). The CDR3 length is 15 residues. V shed 7 bases, J shed 3 bases, and the junction held 10 bases outside the gene matches. The CDR3 reads CASTKGLADTDTQYF. As DNA, the CDR3 is TGTGCCAGCACCAAGGGGCTAGCGGATACAGATACGCAGTATTTT.

The J gene is TRBJ2-3, the V gene TRBV7-2, with D perhaps TRBD1 (6 bases). V dropped 5 bases and J dropped 2 bases, with 14 bases sitting between them. CDR3 length: 15 amino acids. Germline CDR1 reads SGHTA; CDR2 reads FQGNSA. CDR3 nucleotide sequence: TGTGCCAGCAGCGCCCTCACAGGGTTCACAGATACGCAGTATTTT. It translates to CASSALTGFTDTQYF.

The chain recombines TRBV24-1 with TRBJ2-3; 7 bases fit TRBD2. The CDR3 loop spans 15 amino acids. Germline loops: CDR1 KGHDR, CDR2 SFDVKD. With 4 bases clipped from V and 6 bases from J, the junction kept 9 bases outside the gene matches. The CDR3: CATSEVGDYKDTQYF. The CDR3 bases are TGTGCCACCAGTGAGGTTGGGGACTACAAGGATACGCAGTATTTT.

This chain connects TRBV19 to TRBJ2-3, with 10 positions matching TRBD2. Trimming removed 1 base from V and 4 bases from J; junction bases left unmatched: 5. Germline loops: CDR1 LNHDA, CDR2 SQIVND (reference sequence). The CDR3 sequence is 16 residues long. CDR3 in DNA: TGTGCCAGTAGTATAGCTGCTAGCGGGAGCCCAGATACGCAGTATTTT. Residues: CASSIAASGSPDTQYF.

The genes are TRBV4-1 and TRBJ1-1, with 10 bases identical to TRBD1. Unmatched junction bases numbered 8, after V lost 2 bases and J lost 2 bases. The CDR3 sequence is 17 residues long. Germline V gives CDR1 MGHRA, CDR2 YSYEKL. CDR3 in DNA: TGCGCCAGCAGCCAACCCTCGAGGACAGGGGGAAACACTGAAGCTTTCTTT. Translation gives CASSQPSRTGGNTEAFF.

V gene TRBV29-1 combines with J gene TRBJ2-3; TRBD2 aligns across 7 bases. J lost 1 base, V lost 3 bases, and 4 bases had no gene match. The CDR3 contains 14 residues. Per the germline V gene, CDR1 is SQVTM and CDR2 is ANQGSEA. In nucleotides, the CDR3 is TGCAGCGTTGATGCCGCGGGGGGCACAGATACGCAGTATTTT. It encodes CSVDAAGGTDTQYF.

The gene calls are TRBV4-2 and TRBJ2-3; 12 bases fit TRBD2. Looked up from germline, CDR1 is LGHNA and CDR2 is YNFKEQ. The CDR3 totals 21 residues. Unmatched junction bases numbered 15, after V lost 1 base and J lost 1 base. This CDR3 is CASSQVGLAGGTVGGTDTQYF. The CDR3, as DNA: TGTGCCAGCAGCCAAGTGGGTCTAGCGGGGGGGACGGTGGGAGGCACAGATACGCAGTATTTT.

The J gene is TRBJ1-4, the V gene TRBV28; the D gene is possibly TRBD1 (5 bases). V was pared by 5 bases and J by 4 bases, with 17 bases between. This CDR3 has 16 amino acids. CDR1 is MDHEN, CDR2 SYDVKM, per germline. CDR3 protein: CASSDPRGENNEKLFF. CDR3 nucleotide sequence: TGTGCCAGCAGTGATCCTCGGGGGGAAAATAATGAAAAACTGTTTTTT.

The rearrangement links TRBV6-2 or TRBV6-3 to TRBJ2-3; 11 bases are a match to TRBD2. Trimming at V came to 2 bases and at J to 3 bases, leaving 4 bases not matched to a gene. There are 16 residues in the CDR3. CDR1 is MNHEY and CDR2 is SVGEGT in the germline V gene. DNA of the CDR3: TGTGCCAGCAGTTACCCGCTAGCGGGGGGAACAGATACGCAGTATTTT. It is translated as CASSYPLAGGTDTQYF.

The rearrangement links TRBV19 to TRBJ2-7; D perhaps matches TRBD1 (6 bases). Germline V gives CDR1 LNHDA, CDR2 SQIVND (reference sequence). V lost 6 bases to trimming and J lost 4 bases, with 25 bases between them. The CDR3 consists of 17 residues. The CDR3 region has the DNA TGTGCCAGTAGGGGACCGACTCCAGGGGATGAAGGGTACGAGCAGTACTTC. This codes for CASRGPTPGDEGYEQYF.

CDR3 residues: CASMPTVETEAFF. CDR3 sequence (DNA): TGTGCCAGTATGCCTACGGTCGAGACTGAAGCTTTCTTT. The chain employs TRBV19 and TRBJ1-1; no firm D call. The V gene's germline CDR1 is LNHDA and CDR2 SQIVND (reference sequence). The CDR3 totals 13 residues. V lost 7 bases, J lost 5 bases, and 14 bases lay in between.

The genes are TRBV5-1 and TRBJ1-2; a possible D gene is TRBD1 (6 bases). The V end lost 4 bases, the J end lost 2 bases, and 12 bases lay between the germline ends. Looked up from germline, CDR1 is SGHRS and CDR2 is YFSETQ. There are 14 residues in the CDR3. The CDR3 protein is CASSLGAQNYGYTF. As DNA, the CDR3 is TGCGCCAGCAGCCTGGGGGCCCAGAACTATGGCTACACCTTC.

This chain links TRBV9 with TRBJ1-4, with 8 bases fitting TRBD1. The ends lost 0 bases at V and 6 bases at J; junction bases unmatched: 7. CDR3 length equals 16 residues. CDR1 is SGDLS and CDR2 is YYNGEE in the germline V gene. The CDR3 DNA sequence: TGTGCCAGCAGCGTAGGGGGACAGGCTCGGGATGAAAAACTGTTTTTT. Translating gives CASSVGGQARDEKLFF.

Only a few counts were recorded for this clone. The J gene is TRBJ1-2, the V gene TRBV7-3; no clear D gene. Trimming shortened V by 2 bases and J by 8 bases, and 12 bases separated the two germline ends. The CDR3 is 13 amino acids. The V gene's germline CDR1 is SGHTA and CDR2 FQGTGA. The CDR3 loop reads CASSLDVARGYTF. In DNA form, the CDR3 reads TGTGCCAGCAGCTTAGACGTAGCAAGGGGCTACACCTTC.

V is TRBV6-2 or TRBV6-3 and J is TRBJ1-5; D is unclear. V lost 2 bases and J 2 bases, leaving 10 bases between the germline ends. This CDR3 has 15 residues. From germline, CDR1 is MNHEY and CDR2 SVGEGT. For the CDR3, the DNA is TGTGCCAGCAGTTACGAGAGGGCGGGCAATCAGCCCCAGCATTTT. This translates into CASSYERAGNQPQHF.

The chain is built from TRBV6-5 and TRBJ2-3; tentative D call: TRBD2 (5 bases). Germline CDR1 and CDR2: MNHEY and SVGAGI. The ends were cut back, 6 bases at V and 5 bases at J, with 6 bases in the middle. The CDR3 is 11 amino acids. This CDR3 reads CASRAGDTQYF. The DNA for the CDR3 is TGTGCCAGCAGGGCGGGAGATACGCAGTATTTT.

The count of this clone is one. The CDR3 DNA follows: TGTGCCAGCAGCTTGACTAGCGGGAGGGCCCACGAGCAGTACTTC. Encoded protein: CASSLTSGRAHEQYF. The V gene is TRBV13, the J gene TRBJ2-7; TRBD2 agrees at 14 bases. Germline loops: CDR1 PRHDT, CDR2 FYEKMQ (reference sequence). V shed 3 bases, J shed 5 bases, and the junction held 3 bases outside the gene matches. The CDR3 consists of 15 residues.

The chain recombines TRBV30 with TRBJ1-2; 8 bases agree with TRBD1. The CDR3 runs 13 residues. With V trimmed by 4 bases and J by 8 bases, 9 bases remained unmatched. Germline V gene data show CDR1 as GTSNPN and CDR2 as SVGIG (reference sequence). The CDR3 protein is CAWTPGGAEGYTF. The CDR3 DNA follows: TGTGCCTGGACCCCAGGGGGCGCAGAAGGCTACACCTTC.

J is TRBJ1-1 and V is TRBV9, with D possibly being TRBD1 (6 bases). Germline CDR1 is SGDLS and CDR2 is YYNGEE. Trimming removed 0 bases from V and 2 bases from J, with 14 bases in between. CDR3 length: 16 residues. The CDR3 is CASSVGVRTANTEAFF. In nucleotides, the CDR3 is TGTGCCAGCAGCGTAGGAGTAAGGACAGCCAACACTGAAGCTTTCTTT.

A word on this clone: Mismatch with germline at one junction end may stem from a read error. Different DNA sequences within this sample yield the same CDR3. The genes are TRBV15 and TRBJ2-5; maybe TRBD2 (5 bases). Germline lookup yields CDR1 LNHNV and CDR2 YYDKDF (reference sequence). The CDR3 spans 14 residues. CDR3 bases: TGTGCCACCCGACTTCTGGGAGTCCAAGAGACCCAATACTTC. Protein product: CATRLLGVQETQYF.